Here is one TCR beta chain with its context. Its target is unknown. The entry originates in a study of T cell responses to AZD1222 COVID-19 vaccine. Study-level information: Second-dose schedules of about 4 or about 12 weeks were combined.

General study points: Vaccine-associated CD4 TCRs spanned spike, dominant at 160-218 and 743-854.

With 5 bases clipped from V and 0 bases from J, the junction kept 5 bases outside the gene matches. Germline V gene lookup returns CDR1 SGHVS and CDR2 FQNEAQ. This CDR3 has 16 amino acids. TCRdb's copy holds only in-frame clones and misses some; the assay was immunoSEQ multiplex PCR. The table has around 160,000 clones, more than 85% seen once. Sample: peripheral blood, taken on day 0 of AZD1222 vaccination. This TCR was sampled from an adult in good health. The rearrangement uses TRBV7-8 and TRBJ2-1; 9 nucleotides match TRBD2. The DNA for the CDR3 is TGTGCCAGCAGCCGTAGCGGGGGAATCTCCTACAATGAGCAGTTCTTC. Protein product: CASSRSGGISYNEQFF.